The present T cell receptor beta chain was sequenced within a study of siplizumab effects on memory and regulatory T cells. The CDR3 is 16 amino acids. Trimming cost V 0 bases and J 3 bases, with 12 bases left between them. From germline, CDR1 is MNHEY and CDR2 SVGAGI. The repertoire was sequenced with immunoSEQ multiplex PCR; TCRdb's copy has only in-frame clones and lacks some. Here the sample spans 110,000 or so clones, around 95% being singletons. The genes are TRBV6-5 and TRBJ1-3, with D possibly being TRBD1 (6 bases). The sequence derives from a human donor in good health. Sequences were obtained from non-Treg CD4+ T cells sorted from blood. The CDR3 nucleotides are TGTGCCAGCAGTTACTCGGGGGGCGTGAGTGGAAACACCATATATTTT. It specifies CASSYSGGVSGNTIYF.